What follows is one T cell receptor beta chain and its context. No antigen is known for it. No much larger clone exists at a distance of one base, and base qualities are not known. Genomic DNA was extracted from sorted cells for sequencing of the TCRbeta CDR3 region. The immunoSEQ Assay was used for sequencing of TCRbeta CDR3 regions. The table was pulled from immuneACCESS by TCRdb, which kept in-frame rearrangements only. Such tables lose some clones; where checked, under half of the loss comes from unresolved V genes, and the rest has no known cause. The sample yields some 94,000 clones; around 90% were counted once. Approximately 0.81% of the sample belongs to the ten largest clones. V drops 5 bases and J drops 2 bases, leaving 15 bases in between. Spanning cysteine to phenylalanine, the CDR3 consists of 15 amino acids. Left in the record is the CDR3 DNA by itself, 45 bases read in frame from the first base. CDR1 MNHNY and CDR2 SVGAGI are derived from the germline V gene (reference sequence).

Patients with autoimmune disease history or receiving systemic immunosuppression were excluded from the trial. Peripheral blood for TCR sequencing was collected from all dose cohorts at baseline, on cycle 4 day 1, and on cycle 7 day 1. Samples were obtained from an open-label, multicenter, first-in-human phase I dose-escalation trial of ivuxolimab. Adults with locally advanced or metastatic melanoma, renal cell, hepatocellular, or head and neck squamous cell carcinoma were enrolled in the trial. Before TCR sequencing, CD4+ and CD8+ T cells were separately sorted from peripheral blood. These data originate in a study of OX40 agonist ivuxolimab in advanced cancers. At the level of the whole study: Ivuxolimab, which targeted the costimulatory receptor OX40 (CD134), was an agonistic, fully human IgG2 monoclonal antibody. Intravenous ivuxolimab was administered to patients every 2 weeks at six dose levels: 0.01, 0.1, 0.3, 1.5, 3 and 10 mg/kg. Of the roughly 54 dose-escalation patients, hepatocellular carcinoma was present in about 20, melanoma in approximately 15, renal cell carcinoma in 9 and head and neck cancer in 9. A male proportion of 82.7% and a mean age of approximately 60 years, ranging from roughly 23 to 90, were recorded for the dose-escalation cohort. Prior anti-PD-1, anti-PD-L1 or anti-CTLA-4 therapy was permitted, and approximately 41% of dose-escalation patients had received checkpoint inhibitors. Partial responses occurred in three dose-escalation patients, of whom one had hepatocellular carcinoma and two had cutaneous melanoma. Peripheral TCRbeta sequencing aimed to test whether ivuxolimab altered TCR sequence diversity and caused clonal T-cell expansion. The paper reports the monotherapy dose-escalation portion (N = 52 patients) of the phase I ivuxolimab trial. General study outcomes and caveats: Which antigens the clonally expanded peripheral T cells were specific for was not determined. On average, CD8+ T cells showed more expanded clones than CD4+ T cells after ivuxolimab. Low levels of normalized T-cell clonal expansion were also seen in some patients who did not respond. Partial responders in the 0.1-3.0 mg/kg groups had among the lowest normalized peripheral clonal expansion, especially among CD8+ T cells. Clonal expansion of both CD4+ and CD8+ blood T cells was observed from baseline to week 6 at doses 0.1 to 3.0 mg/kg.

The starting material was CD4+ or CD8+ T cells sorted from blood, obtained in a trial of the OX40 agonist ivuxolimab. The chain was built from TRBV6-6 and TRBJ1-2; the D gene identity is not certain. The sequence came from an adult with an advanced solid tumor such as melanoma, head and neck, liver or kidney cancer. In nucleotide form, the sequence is TGTGCCAGCAGTGACTATCCGGGTTACAACTATGGCTACACCTTC. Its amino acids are CASSDYPGYNYGYTF.